This T cell receptor beta chain was recorded in a study of somatic mutations in cytotoxic T cells in rheumatoid arthritis. As for the study in general: Peripheral blood samples of 30 to 35 ml EDTA were taken from patients directly after diagnosis and before treatment. Study-level results: No multiple-comparison adjustment was applied to the slight TRBV07 underrepresentation in rheumatoid arthritis patients. CD8+ clonality rose with age in rheumatoid arthritis patients, not healthy controls. Age-matched healthy controls and rheumatoid arthritis patients had CD8+ T-cell clonality that did not differ significantly.

Regarding this clone: Its antigen is unknown.

Germline CDR1 is SGDLS and CDR2 is YYNGEE. The CDR3 has 15 residues. The germline V and J ends were trimmed by 0 bases and 5 bases, with 14 bases remaining between them. Using immunoSEQ multiplex PCR, the repertoire was profiled, and TCRdb retains in-frame clones only, with some absent. The sample has under 5,000 clones, approximately 86% seen once. The rearrangement uses TRBV9 and TRBJ1-2; maybe TRBD1 (5 bases). What was sequenced was CD8+ T cells sorted from blood. The TCR originated in a woman in her 50s with rheumatoid arthritis. This CDR3 reads CASSVALGVVYGYTF. DNA for the CDR3: TGTGCCAGCAGCGTAGCTCTAGGGGTGGTTTATGGCTACACCTTC.